This TCR beta chain emerged from a study of cytomegalovirus exposure and HLA in healthy donors. V was pared by 6 bases and J by 2 bases, with 6 bases of the junction left unmatched. This CDR3 is built from 15 residues. The germline V gene has CDR1 MNHNS and CDR2 SASEGT. 60 Vbeta and 13 Jbeta primers were used in PCR. Clones were read by immunoSEQ multiplex PCR, and TCRdb kept only the in-frame ones, dropping some. The sample lists 100,000 to 150,000 clones; about three quarters were seen once. A note on this clone: The antigen is not known.

General study points: Indistinguishability led to the exclusion of some V segments, TRBV6-2 and TRBV6-3 included. The authors later found TCR association rates varying by HLA locus, with DRB1 most and HLA-C fewest. In a later analysis, TCR beta V- and J-gene trimming was associated with a missense DCLRE1C variant.

This clonotype was obtained from a man aged 45-65 years in good health and CMV-seronegative. What was sequenced was PBMCs. The V gene is TRBV6-1, the J gene TRBJ2-1; 8 bases align to TRBD2. CDR3 region: CASSALADAYNEQFF. The CDR3, as DNA: TGTGCCAGCAGCGCACTAGCGGATGCCTACAATGAGCAGTTCTTC.